A single sample gave rise to the 14 T cell receptor beta chains below, sequenced in a study of T cells in Graves' hyperthyroidism and ophthalmopathy. The TCR beta CDR3 regions underwent amplification using RNA transcripts as the source. The TCR CDR3 was amplified in a first-round RT-PCR using the HTBI primer set. MiXCR, run by TCRdb on the multiplex PCR reads, gives a single entry per CDR3 protein. The sample has over 650,000 distinct CDR3 sequences; 45% are singletons. The sample comprised peripheral blood or thyroid tissue (not recorded which). The receptors derive from an adult man with Graves' disease, either hyperthyroidism or ophthalmopathy (not recorded which).

This clonotype was seen only once. The gene calls are TRBV9 and TRBJ2-2; possibly TRBD1 for D (5 bases). Germline V gene sequence: CDR1 SGDLS, CDR2 YYNGEE. The length of the CDR3 is 14 residues. The V gene lost 4 bases and the J gene lost 7 bases, with 14 bases spanning the gap. This CDR3 reads CASSQGGASGELFF. Here the CDR3 DNA reads TGTGCCAGCAGCCAAGGTGGGGCTAGCGGGGAGCTGTTTTTT.

The chain uses TRBV20-1 and TRBJ2-5, with D perhaps matching TRBD1 (6 bases). V was clipped by 7 bases and J by 5 bases, with 11 bases between them. Germline CDR1 DFQATT, CDR2 SNEGSKA (reference sequence). This CDR3 is 11 amino acids long. Here the CDR3 DNA reads TGCAGTGAGAACAGGGAGGAGACCCAGTACTTC. Translation gives CSENREETQYF.

Remarks on this clonotype: This may be a read error: a much more frequent sequence differs by one nucleotide. Here the CDR3 reads CAISVAETDNYGYTF. CDR3 nucleotide sequence: TGTGCCATCAGTGTTGCAGAGACAGATAACTATGGCTACACCTTC. The rearrangement uses TRBV10-3 and TRBJ1-2; D may be TRBD1 (5 bases). The CDR3 covers 15 residues. The germline gives CDR1 ENHRY, CDR2 SYGVKD. V lost 4 bases, J lost 1 base, and 13 bases lay in between.

This clonotype has more than one count but fewer than ten. The chain links TRBV20-1 to TRBJ2-7, with 10 nucleotides matching TRBD1. The J segment lost 5 bases and the V segment lost 5 bases, leaving 9 bases of the junction unmatched. The CDR3 contains 14 residues. Germline V lookup: CDR1 DFQATT, CDR2 SNEGSKA (reference sequence). CDR3 nucleotide sequence: TGCAGTGCTTTCCGGGACAGGGGAGCGGACGAGCAGTACTTC. This translates into CSAFRDRGADEQYF.

A few counts support this clonotype. This may arise from a read error, as a much more abundant clone is one base away. This chain links TRBV10-3 with TRBJ2-5; 7 bases map to TRBD2. V lost 2 bases and J lost 1; bases outside the gene matches: 7. Per germline, CDR1 ENHRY and CDR2 SYGVKD. This CDR3 contains 16 residues. The CDR3 region is CAISESWSGAQETQYF. CDR3 in DNA: TGTGCCATCAGTGAGAGTTGGAGCGGGGCCCAAGAGACCCAGTACTTC.

The chain joins TRBV2 to TRBJ1-2; TRBD1 matches 7 bases. Germline trimming cut 5 bases from V and 5 bases from J; bases unmatched to any gene: 11. CDR3 length: 15 amino acids. Germline CDR1 is SNHLY and CDR2 is FYNNEI. CDR3 amino acids: CASSYSGTDLYGYTF. The CDR3 DNA is TGTGCCAGCAGTTATTCCGGGACAGATCTTTATGGCTACACCTTC.

This clonotype was observed a few times. The chain couples TRBV5-1 to TRBJ2-7; TRBD1 agrees at 12 bases. Germline V lookup: CDR1 SGHRS, CDR2 YFSETQ. The CDR3 spans 13 residues. V lost 6 bases and J lost 4; bases outside the gene matches: 2. CDR3 nucleotide sequence: TGCGCCAGCAAGGGACAGGGGGCGTACGAGCAGTACTTC. Amino acid sequence: CASKGQGAYEQYF.

The chain couples TRBV20-1 to TRBJ1-5, with unresolved D. In germline, CDR1 is DFQATT, CDR2 SNEGSKA (reference sequence). Trimming took 0 bases from V and 4 from J, leaving 16 bases between them. The CDR3 consists of 16 residues. CDR3 bases: TGCAGTGCTAGAGACCCTAAGGCAGCGCCTAATCAGCCCCAGCATTTT. This translates into CSARDPKAAPNQPQHF.

In this sample, this clonotype turned up many times. The germline gene is not matched at one end of the junction; a read error may be the cause. The gene calls are TRBV7-9 and TRBJ2-7, with 8 bases aligning to TRBD1. This CDR3 contains 15 residues. Germline CDR1 and CDR2: SEHNR and FQNEAQ (reference sequence). The CDR3 DNA reads as TGCGCCAGCAGCTTAGGAGGCAGGGGGCGTTACGAGCAGTACTTC. The encoded protein is CASSLGGRGRYEQYF.

For the CDR3, the DNA is TGTGCCAGCAGCCACGCAGCGACAGGGGAGCTGTTTTTT. Encoded protein: CASSHAATGELFF. This chain links TRBV14 with TRBJ2-2; no clear D. CDR3 size: 13 residues. V gave up 3 bases and J gave up 8 bases, with 10 bases separating them. Per germline, CDR1 SGHDN and CDR2 FVKESK.

This clonotype appeared once. The chain couples TRBV29-1 to TRBJ1-2; maybe TRBD1 (6 bases). CDR1 SQVTM and CDR2 ANQGSEA come from the germline V gene. CDR3 size: 13 residues. Deletions cut 3 bases from V and 4 bases from J, with 12 bases between. The CDR3 sequence: CSVEGGGTYGYTF. Here the CDR3 DNA reads TGCAGCGTTGAGGGAGGGGGAACCTATGGCTACACCTTC.

This clonotype was detected ten times or more. This chain uses TRBV20-1 with TRBJ2-7, with unresolved D. CDR1 DFQATT and CDR2 SNEGSKA come from the germline V gene (reference sequence). The CDR3 extends over 10 amino acids. The ends were cut back, 5 bases at V and 6 bases at J, with 8 bases in the middle. DNA of the CDR3: TGCAGTGCTTACAGATCCGAGCAGTACTTC. This encodes CSAYRSEQYF.

This chain uses TRBV10-3 with TRBJ2-5; D not resolved. The CDR3 extends over 15 amino acids. Trimming left V 2 bases short and J 4 bases short, with 14 bases between. CDR1 is ENHRY and CDR2 is SYGVKD in the germline V gene. The CDR3 coding sequence is TGTGCCATCAGTGAGGAGGAAGCGCCGGGAGAGACCCAGTACTTC. Translated, it gives CAISEEEAPGETQYF.

The chain couples TRBV7-9 to TRBJ2-3; no firm D call. V dropped 5 bases and J dropped 0 bases, with 9 bases sitting between them. Germline CDR1 reads SEHNR; CDR2 reads FQNEAQ (reference sequence). This CDR3 has 14 residues. The CDR3 spells CASSPLASTDTQYF. The CDR3 nucleotides read TGTGCCAGCAGCCCCCTTGCTAGCACAGATACGCAGTATTTT.